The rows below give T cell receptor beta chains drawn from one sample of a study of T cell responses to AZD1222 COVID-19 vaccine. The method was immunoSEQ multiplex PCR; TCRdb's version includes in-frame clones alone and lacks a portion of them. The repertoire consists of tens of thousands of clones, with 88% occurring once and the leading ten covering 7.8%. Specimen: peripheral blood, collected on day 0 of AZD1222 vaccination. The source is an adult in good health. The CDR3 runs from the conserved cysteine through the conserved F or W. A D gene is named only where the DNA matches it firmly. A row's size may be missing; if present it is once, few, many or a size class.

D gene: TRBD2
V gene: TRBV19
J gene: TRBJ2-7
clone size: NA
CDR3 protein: CASSIWTSGSQSYEQYF
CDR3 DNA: TGTGCCAGTAGTATTTGGACTAGCGGGAGTCAGAGCTACGAGCAGTACTTC

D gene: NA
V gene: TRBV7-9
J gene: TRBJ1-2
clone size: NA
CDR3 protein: CASSPTHHGYTF
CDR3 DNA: TGTGCCAGCAGCCCCACCCACCATGGCTACACCTTC

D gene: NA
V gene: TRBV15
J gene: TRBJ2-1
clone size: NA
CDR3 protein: CATLLDLAYNEQFF
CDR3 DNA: TGTGCCACCCTTTTAGATTTAGCTTACAATGAGCAGTTCTTC

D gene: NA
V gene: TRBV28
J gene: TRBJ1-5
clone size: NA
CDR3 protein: CASSQLYQPQHF
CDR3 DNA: TGTGCCAGCAGCCAACTGTATCAGCCCCAGCATTTT

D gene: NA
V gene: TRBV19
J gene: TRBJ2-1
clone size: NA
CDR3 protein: CATLLAQEQFF
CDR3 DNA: TGTGCCACCCTGCTAGCCCAGGAGCAGTTCTTC

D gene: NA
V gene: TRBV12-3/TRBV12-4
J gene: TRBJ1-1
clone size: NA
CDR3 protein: CASSSNTEAFF
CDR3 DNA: TGTGCCAGCAGTTCGAACACTGAAGCTTTCTTT

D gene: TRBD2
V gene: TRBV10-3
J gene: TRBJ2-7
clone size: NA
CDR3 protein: CAISEPGLAGLRSYEQYF
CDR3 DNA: TGTGCCATCAGTGAGCCGGGACTAGCGGGATTACGATCCTACGAGCAGTACTTC

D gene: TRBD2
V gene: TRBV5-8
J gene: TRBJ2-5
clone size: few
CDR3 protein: CASISGRRLAGQETQYF
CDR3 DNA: TGTGCCAGCATAAGTGGGCGGAGACTAGCTGGGCAAGAGACCCAGTACTTC

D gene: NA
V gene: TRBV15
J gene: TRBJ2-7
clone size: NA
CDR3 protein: CATSRRGTGSYEQYF
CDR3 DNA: TGTGCCACCAGCAGACGAGGGACTGGCTCCTACGAGCAGTACTTC

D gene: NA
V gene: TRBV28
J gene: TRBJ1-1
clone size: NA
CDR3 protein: CASSPGVNTEAFF
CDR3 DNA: TGTGCCAGCAGCCCCGGAGTAAACACTGAAGCTTTCTTT

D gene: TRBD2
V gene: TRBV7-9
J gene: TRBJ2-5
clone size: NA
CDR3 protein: CASSLPGGPEAVAAQYF
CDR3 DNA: TGTGCCAGCAGCTTACCGGGAGGGCCTGAAGCGGTCGCGGCTCAGTACTTC

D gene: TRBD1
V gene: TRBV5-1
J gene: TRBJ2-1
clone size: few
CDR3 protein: CASSAGQVSSYNEQFF
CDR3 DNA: TGCGCCAGCAGCGCCGGACAGGTTAGCTCCTACAATGAGCAGTTCTTC

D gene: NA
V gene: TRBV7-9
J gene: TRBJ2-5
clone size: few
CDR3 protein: CASSSPRQDSGTQYF
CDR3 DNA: TGTGCCAGCAGTTCGCCCAGACAGGATTCAGGGACCCAGTACTTC

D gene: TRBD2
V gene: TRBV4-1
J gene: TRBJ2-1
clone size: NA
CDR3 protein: CASSLPSGAGGNNEQFF
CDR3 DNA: TGCGCCAGCAGCCTTCCCAGCGGGGCGGGAGGTAACAATGAGCAGTTCTTC

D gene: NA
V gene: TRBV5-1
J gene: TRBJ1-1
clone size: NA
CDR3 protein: CASSLAQGNLRDTEAFF
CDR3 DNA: TGCGCCAGCAGCTTGGCCCAGGGGAATTTGAGGGACACTGAAGCTTTCTTT

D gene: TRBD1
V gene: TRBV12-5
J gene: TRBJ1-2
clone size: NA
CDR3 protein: CASGLVLGDRGRSGYTF
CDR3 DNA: TGTGCTAGTGGTTTGGTATTAGGGGACAGGGGTAGGTCGGGCTACACCTTC

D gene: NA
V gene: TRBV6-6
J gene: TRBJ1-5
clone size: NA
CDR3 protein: CASSLKGHSNQPQHF
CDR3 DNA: TGTGCCAGCAGTTTGAAGGGACATAGCAATCAGCCCCAGCATTTT

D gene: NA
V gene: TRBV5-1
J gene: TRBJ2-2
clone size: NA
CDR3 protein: CASSLMLGGGNTGELFF
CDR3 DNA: TGCGCCAGCAGCTTGATGCTAGGGGGAGGGAACACCGGGGAGCTGTTTTTT

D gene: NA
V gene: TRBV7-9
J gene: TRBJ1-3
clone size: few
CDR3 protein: CASSGLQGNTIYF
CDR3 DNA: TGTGCCAGCTCGGGGTTACAGGGAAACACCATATATTTT

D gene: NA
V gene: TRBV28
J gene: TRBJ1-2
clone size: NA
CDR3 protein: CASSVQDYGYTF
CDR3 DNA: TGTGCCAGCAGCGTCCAGGACTATGGCTACACCTTC

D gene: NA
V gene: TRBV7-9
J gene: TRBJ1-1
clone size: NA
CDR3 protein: CASSLGRTVNTEAFF
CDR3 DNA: TGTGCCAGCAGCTTGGGGAGGACGGTAAACACTGAAGCTTTCTTT

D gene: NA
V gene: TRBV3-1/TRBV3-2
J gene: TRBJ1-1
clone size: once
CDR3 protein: CASSPDRINTEAFF
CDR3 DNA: TGTGCCAGCAGCCCAGACAGGATAAACACTGAAGCTTTCTTT

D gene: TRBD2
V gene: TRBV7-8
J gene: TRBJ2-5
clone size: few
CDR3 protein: CASSHGRQQETQYF
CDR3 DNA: TGTGCCAGCAGCCACGGGAGGCAGCAAGAGACCCAGTACTTC

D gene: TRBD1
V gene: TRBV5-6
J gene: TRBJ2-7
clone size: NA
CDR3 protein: CASSSGQGRNYEQYF
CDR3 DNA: TGTGCCAGCAGCTCCGGACAGGGGCGGAACTACGAGCAGTACTTC

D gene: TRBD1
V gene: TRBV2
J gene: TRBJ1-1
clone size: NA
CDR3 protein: CASRKQGMNTEAFF
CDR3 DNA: TGTGCCAGCAGAAAACAGGGGATGAACACTGAAGCTTTCTTT

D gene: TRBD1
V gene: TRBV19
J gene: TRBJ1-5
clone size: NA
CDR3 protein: CASRLTGVEAANQPQHF
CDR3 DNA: TGTGCCAGTCGGCTAACAGGGGTCGAGGCTGCCAATCAGCCCCAGCATTTT

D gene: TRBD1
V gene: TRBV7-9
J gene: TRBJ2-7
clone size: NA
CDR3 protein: CASSSNFRDSKSSYEQYF
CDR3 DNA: TGTGCCAGCAGCTCCAATTTCCGGGACAGCAAAAGCTCCTACGAGCAGTACTTC

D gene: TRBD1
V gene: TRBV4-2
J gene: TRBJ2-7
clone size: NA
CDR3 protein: CASSQGAGGFIEQYF
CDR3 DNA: TGTGCCAGCAGCCAAGGGGCAGGGGGTTTTATCGAGCAGTACTTC

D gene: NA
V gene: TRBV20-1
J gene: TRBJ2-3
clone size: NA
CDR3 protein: CSARWDTQYF
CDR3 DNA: TGCAGTGCTAGATGGGATACGCAGTATTTT

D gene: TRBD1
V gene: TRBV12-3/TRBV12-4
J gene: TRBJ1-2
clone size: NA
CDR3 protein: CASSLYGQGGYTF
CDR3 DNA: TGTGCCAGCAGTCTTTACGGACAGGGTGGCTACACCTTC

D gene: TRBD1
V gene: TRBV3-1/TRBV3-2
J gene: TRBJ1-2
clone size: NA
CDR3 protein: CASSQGQGYDGYTF
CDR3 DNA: TGTGCCAGCAGCCAGGGACAGGGTTATGATGGCTACACCTTC

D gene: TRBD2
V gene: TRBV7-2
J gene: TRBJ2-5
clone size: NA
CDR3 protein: CASTPSRGRQTQYF
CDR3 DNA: TGTGCCAGCACCCCCTCTCGCGGGAGGCAGACCCAGTACTTC

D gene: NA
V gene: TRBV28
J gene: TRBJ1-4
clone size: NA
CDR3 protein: CASSSPSFRGDNEKLFF
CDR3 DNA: TGTGCCAGCAGTTCCCCCTCTTTTCGAGGGGATAATGAAAAACTGTTTTTT

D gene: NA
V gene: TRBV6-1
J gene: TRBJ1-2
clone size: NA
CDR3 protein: CASSDGMNYGYTF
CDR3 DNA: TGTGCCAGCAGTGACGGGATGAACTATGGCTACACCTTC